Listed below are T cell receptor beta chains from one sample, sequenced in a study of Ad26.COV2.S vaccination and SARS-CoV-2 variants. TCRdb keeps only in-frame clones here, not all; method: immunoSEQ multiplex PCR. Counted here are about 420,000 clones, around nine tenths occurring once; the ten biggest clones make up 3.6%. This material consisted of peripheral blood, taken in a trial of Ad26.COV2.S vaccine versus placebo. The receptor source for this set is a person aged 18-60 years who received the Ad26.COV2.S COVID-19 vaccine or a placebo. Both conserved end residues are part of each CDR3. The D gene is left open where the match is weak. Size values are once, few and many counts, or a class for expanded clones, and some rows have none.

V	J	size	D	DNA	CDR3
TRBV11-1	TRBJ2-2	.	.	TGTGCCAGCAGCTTAGCGCCAGTACACCGGGGAGCTGTTTTT	CASSLAPVHRGAVF
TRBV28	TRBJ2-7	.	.	TGTGCCAGCAGTCTAGGGACATTATGGGGCGAGCAGTACTTC	CASSLGTLWGEQYF
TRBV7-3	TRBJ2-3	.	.	TGTGCCAGCAGCTCCCGGAGTGGCGGGGCCGATACGCAGTATTTT	CASSSRSGGADTQYF
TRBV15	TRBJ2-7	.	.	TGTGCCACCAGCAGAGAGAACAGGCCTCCCTACGAGCAGTACTTC	CATSRENRPPYEQYF
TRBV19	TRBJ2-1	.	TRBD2	TGTGCCAGTAGTGTCGGGACTAGCGGGGGGGCCTCCAAGTTCTTC	CASSVGTSGGASKFF
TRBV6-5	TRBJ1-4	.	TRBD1	TGTGCCAGCAGTACATCCGGGACAGGAAATGAAAAACTGTTTTTT	CASSTSGTGNEKLFF
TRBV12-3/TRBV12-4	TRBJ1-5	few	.	TGTGCCAGCAGTTCACACGGCCAGCCCCAGCATTTT	CASSSHGQPQHF
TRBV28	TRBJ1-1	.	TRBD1	TGTGCCAGCAGTTATGACAGGGTGAACACTGAAGCTTTCTTT	CASSYDRVNTEAFF
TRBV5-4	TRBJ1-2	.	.	TGTGCCAGCAGCTTGGTTCCGAGGGCTATTGAATATGGCTACACCTTC	CASSLVPRAIEYGYTF
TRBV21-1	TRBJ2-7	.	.	TGTGCCACCCTTATAGTCCCGGGACAGGGTGGGGACTACGAGCAGTACTTC	CATLIVPGQGGDYEQYF
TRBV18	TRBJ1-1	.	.	TGTGCCAGCTCACAAGGAAGGACCAACACTGAAGCTTTCTTT	CASSQGRTNTEAFF
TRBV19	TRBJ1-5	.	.	TGTGCCAGTAACGGAGCGTATGGCAATCAGCCCCAGCATTTT	CASNGAYGNQPQHF
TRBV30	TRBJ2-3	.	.	TGTGCCTGGAGTGTTCCACCTGGAGGGAGCACAGATACGCAGTATTTT	CAWSVPPGGSTDTQYF
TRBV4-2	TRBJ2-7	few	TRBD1	TGTGCCAGCAGCTATTTAGGACAGGGGTCGTACGAGCAGTACTTC	CASSYLGQGSYEQYF
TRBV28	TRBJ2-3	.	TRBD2	TGTGCCAGCAGTTTACCTCGACTAGCGGGGGGCTCCACAGATACGCAGTATTTT	CASSLPRLAGGSTDTQYF
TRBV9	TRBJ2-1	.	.	TGTGCCAGCACCCAATGGGGGGGCGTGGATGAGCAGTTCTTC	CASTQWGGVDEQFF
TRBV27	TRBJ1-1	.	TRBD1	TGTGCCAGCAGACAGGGGGCCGGGAACACTGAAGCTTTCTTT	CASRQGAGNTEAFF
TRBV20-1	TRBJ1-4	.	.	TGCAGTGCTACCCTAAATGAAAAACTGTTTTTT	CSATLNEKLFF
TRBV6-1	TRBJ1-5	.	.	TGTGCCAGCAGTGAACTCAGCTTGTACAGGGCGGCGGGTGGCAATCAGCCCCAGCATTTT	CASSELSLYRAAGGNQPQHF
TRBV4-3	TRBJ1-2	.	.	TGCGCCAGCAGCCAAGTATGGGGGCCGACCTATGGCTACACCTTC	CASSQVWGPTYGYTF
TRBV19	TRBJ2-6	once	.	TGTGCCAGTAGTTACGGAGCCTCTGGGGCCAACGTCCTGACTTTC	CASSYGASGANVLTF
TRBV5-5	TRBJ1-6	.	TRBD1	TGTGCCAGCAGCGGGACAGTTTCACCCCTCCACTTT	CASSGTVSPLHF
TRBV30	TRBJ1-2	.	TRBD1	TGTGCCTGGAGTGGAGACAGGGTGGGAGCAAACTATGGCTACACCTTC	CAWSGDRVGANYGYTF
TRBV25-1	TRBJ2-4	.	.	TGTGCCAGCAGTGAATCGATGGCGGAGAAGGCCAAAAACATTCAGTACTTC	CASSESMAEKAKNIQYF
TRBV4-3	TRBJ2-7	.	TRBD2	TGCGCCAGCAGCCAACTAGCGGGGCCCTACGAGCAGTACTTC	CASSQLAGPYEQYF
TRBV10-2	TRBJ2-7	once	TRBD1	TGCGCCAGCACCTCCAATTCTGGGGACAGGGTCAACGAGCAGTACTTC	CASTSNSGDRVNEQYF
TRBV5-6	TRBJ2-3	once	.	TGTGCCAGCAGCTTGGGAGGGGGAAGCACAGATACGCAGTATTTT	CASSLGGGSTDTQYF